A selection of T cell receptor beta chains follows, all from one sample in a study of OX40 agonist ivuxolimab in advanced cancers. Here immunoSEQ multiplex PCR was the method, and the copy in TCRdb shows in-frame clones only, minus some. This sample has approximately 80,000 clones, with around 85% found just once. This material consisted of CD4+ or CD8+ T cells sorted from blood, taken in a trial of the OX40 agonist ivuxolimab. The receptors were sampled from an adult with an advanced solid tumor such as melanoma, head and neck, liver or kidney cancer. Both conserved end residues are part of each CDR3. D genes are given only for firm matches. Some rows mark clone size as missing; the rest say once, few, many or name a class of expanded clone.

once	TRBV2	TRBJ2-3	-	CASSPPAEYPSTDTQYF	TGTGCCAGCAGTCCCCCCGCTGAGTACCCTAGCACAGATACGCAGTATTTT
-	TRBV10-3	TRBJ1-1	TRBD1	CATATGGDTEAFF	TGTGCCACCGCGACAGGGGGAGACACTGAAGCTTTCTTT
-	TRBV5-1	TRBJ2-7	TRBD2	CASSLRLAGPEVVYEQYF	TGCGCCAGCAGCTTGAGGCTAGCGGGCCCTGAAGTAGTCTACGAGCAGTACTTC
-	TRBV5-8	TRBJ2-7	-	CASSSGYWTPSYEQYF	TGTGCCAGCAGCTCTGGATACTGGACACCTTCCTACGAGCAGTACTTC
few	TRBV5-6	TRBJ2-7	-	CASSLGWADSYEQYF	TGTGCCAGCAGCTTGGGGTGGGCGGACTCCTACGAGCAGTACTTC
-	TRBV27	TRBJ1-2	-	CASMSNTGSHGYTF	TGTGCCAGCATGTCGAATACAGGGTCACATGGCTACACCTTC
-	TRBV6-6	TRBJ1-2	TRBD1	CASRLGQGYTIYGYTF	TGTGCCAGCAGATTAGGACAGGGGTATACAATCTATGGCTACACCTTC
-	TRBV2	TRBJ2-4	TRBD2	CASRPAGGTNIQYF	TGTGCCAGCAGACCGGCGGGAGGGACGAACATTCAGTACTTC
-	TRBV7-2	TRBJ2-5	-	CASSQGVQETQYF	TGTGCCAGCAGCCAAGGAGTTCAAGAGACCCAGTACTTC
-	TRBV11-2	TRBJ1-1	-	CASSSTGITEAFF	TGTGCCAGCAGCTCAACAGGGATTACTGAAGCTTTCTTT
-	TRBV7-9	TRBJ1-1	-	CASSLRFAGEAFF	TGTGCCAGCAGCTTACGGTTTGCAGGGGAAGCTTTCTTT
-	TRBV30	TRBJ2-5	TRBD2	CAWSVRDGRAQYF	TGTGCCTGGAGTGTACGGGACGGGAGGGCCCAGTACTTC
-	TRBV6-1	TRBJ1-2	-	CASSEAGSNYGYTF	TGTGCCAGCAGTGAAGCAGGGAGCAACTATGGCTACACCTTC
-	TRBV5-1	TRBJ1-1	-	CASSPATANTEAFF	TGCGCCAGCAGCCCGGCCACGGCGAACACTGAAGCTTTCTTT
-	TRBV4-3	TRBJ2-7	-	CASSRTAGAEQYF	TGCGCCAGCAGTCGGACAGCAGGGGCCGAGCAGTACTTC
-	TRBV2	TRBJ2-7	-	CASSVDLYSYEQYF	TGTGCCAGCAGTGTAGACCTTTACTCCTACGAGCAGTACTTC
-	TRBV19	TRBJ2-1	-	CASSDNRYNEQFF	TGTGCCAGTAGTGACAACCGTTACAATGAGCAGTTCTTC
-	TRBV28	TRBJ1-5	-	CASSPPRQRIVYSNQPQHF	TGTGCCAGCAGTCCTCCGAGACAGAGAATAGTTTATAGCAATCAGCCCCAGCATTTT
-	TRBV5-1	TRBJ2-2	-	CASSLRQNTGELFF	TGCGCCAGCAGCTTACGCCAGAACACCGGGGAGCTGTTTTTT
few	TRBV5-1	TRBJ1-1	TRBD1	CASSGGGGTEAFF	TGCGCCAGCAGCGGAGGGGGCGGCACTGAAGCTTTCTTT
-	TRBV5-1	TRBJ1-2	-	CASSFYSVSGYTF	TGCGCCAGCAGTTTCTACAGCGTTTCCGGCTACACCTTC
once	TRBV5-1	TRBJ2-6	TRBD1	CASSLRTGAAGANVLTF	TGCGCCAGCAGCTTGAGGACAGGGGCGGCTGGGGCCAACGTCCTGACTTTC
-	TRBV5-1	TRBJ2-1	-	CASKGGLDDNEQFF	TGCGCCAGCAAAGGGGGACTCGACGACAATGAGCAGTTCTTC
-	TRBV10-3	TRBJ2-1	-	CAIRGVSAYNEQFF	TGTGCCATCAGGGGGGTGTCTGCCTACAATGAGCAGTTCTTC
-	TRBV19	TRBJ1-2	TRBD1	CASSPRGATGAYGYTF	TGTGCCAGTAGTCCGCGGGGGGCGACAGGGGCCTATGGCTACACCTTC
-	TRBV21-1	TRBJ2-3	-	CAGGGIPTADTQYF	TGTGCCGGCGGGGGGATCCCTACAGCAGATACGCAGTATTTT
-	TRBV28	TRBJ2-2	-	CASSLRTLNTGELFF	TGTGCCAGCAGTTTAAGGACTTTGAACACCGGGGAGCTGTTTTTT
-	TRBV5-4	TRBJ1-2	-	CASSSLGGLGYTF	TGTGCCAGCAGCTCGTTAGGCGGGCTCGGCTACACCTTC
-	TRBV7-9	TRBJ2-7	TRBD1	CASSHPRTGGDYEQYF	TGTGCCAGCAGCCACCCCCGGACAGGGGGCGATTACGAGCAGTACTTC
once	TRBV4-1	TRBJ2-1	TRBD2	CASSQTPPAGVSNEQFF	TGCGCCAGCAGCCAGACCCCCCCAGCGGGAGTTTCCAATGAGCAGTTCTTC
-	TRBV21-1	TRBJ2-7	-	CASSKQGRDGSSYEQYF	TGTGCCAGCAGCAAGCAGGGCCGGGACGGAAGCTCCTACGAGCAGTACTTC
-	TRBV4-1	TRBJ2-3	TRBD1	CASRSLGGQGPTDTQYF	TGCGCCAGCCGATCCTTGGGGGGACAGGGCCCCACAGATACGCAGTATTTT
-	TRBV6-1	TRBJ1-4	-	CASSDGDIEKLFF	TGTGCCAGCAGTGACGGGGATATTGAAAAACTGTTTTTT
-	TRBV2	TRBJ2-7	TRBD1	CARSGTGDYEQYF	TGTGCCAGGAGTGGGACAGGGGATTACGAGCAGTACTTC
-	TRBV30	TRBJ1-2	-	CAWRPPTGFGYTF	TGTGCCTGGAGGCCCCCTACAGGGTTTGGCTACACCTTC
-	TRBV4-3	TRBJ2-1	TRBD2	CASSQDSGSYNEQFF	TGCGCCAGCAGCCAAGATAGCGGGAGCTACAATGAGCAGTTCTTC
once	TRBV19	TRBJ1-2	-	CASSIDLRRDASNYGYTF	TGTGCCAGTAGTATAGATTTACGCAGGGACGCCTCGAACTATGGCTACACCTTC
-	TRBV2	TRBJ2-1	-	CASSRLRGLEQFF	TGTGCCAGCAGCCGGCTCAGGGGACTTGAGCAGTTCTTC
-	TRBV28	TRBJ2-7	-	CASRGAVGYYEQYF	TGTGCCAGTCGGGGGGCGGTAGGTTACTACGAGCAGTACTTC
-	TRBV11-2	TRBJ2-7	TRBD2	CASSHWGGVSYEQYF	TGTGCCAGCAGTCATTGGGGGGGTGTCTCCTACGAGCAGTACTTC
-	TRBV2	TRBJ2-3	-	CAGTDLDTQYF	TGTGCCGGAACGGACCTAGATACGCAGTATTTT
-	TRBV13	TRBJ2-2	-	CASSLAATNTGELFF	TGTGCCAGCAGCTTAGCAGCGACTAACACCGGGGAGCTGTTTTTT
-	TRBV19	TRBJ1-2	-	CASINTRDYGYTF	TGTGCCAGTATCAACACAAGGGACTATGGCTACACCTTC
-	TRBV28	TRBJ1-2	TRBD1	CASRTDRQFYGYTF	TGTGCCAGCAGAACGGACAGGCAGTTCTATGGCTACACCTTC
-	TRBV2	TRBJ1-1	-	CASTLTPLTEAFF	TGTGCCAGCACCCTGACGCCCTTAACTGAAGCTTTCTTT
few	TRBV30	TRBJ1-4	TRBD1	CAWSDLRTGINEKLFF	TGTGCCTGGAGTGATTTACGGACAGGGATCAATGAAAAACTGTTTTTT
-	TRBV4-1	TRBJ1-1	-	CASSHQGTATEAFF	TGCGCCAGCAGCCACCAGGGGACCGCCACTGAAGCTTTCTTT
-	TRBV27	TRBJ2-3	-	CASSFTGGEQYF	TGTGCCAGCAGTTTTACTGGCGGGGAGCAGTATTTT
-	TRBV30	TRBJ2-7	TRBD2	CAGGGPSYEQYF	TGTGCCGGGGGGGGTCCGAGCTACGAGCAGTACTTC
-	TRBV15	TRBJ1-4	-	CATSYDSTIEKLFF	TGTGCCACCAGCTACGACAGTACGATAGAAAAACTGTTTTTT
-	TRBV11-3	TRBJ2-7	TRBD1	CASSPSDRGLAQYF	TGTGCCAGCAGCCCTTCGGACAGGGGGCTTGCGCAGTACTTC
-	TRBV4-2	TRBJ2-1	-	CASSQGRSGEQFF	TGTGCCAGCAGCCAAGGAAGGTCCGGTGAGCAGTTCTTC
-	TRBV7-8	TRBJ2-5	TRBD2	CASSQDRLAGGRGETQYF	TGTGCCAGCAGCCAGGACAGACTAGCGGGAGGGCGTGGGGAGACCCAGTACTTC
-	TRBV28	TRBJ2-7	TRBD1	CASSSGQGEEQYF	TGTGCCAGCAGTTCTGGACAGGGGGAAGAGCAGTACTTC
-	TRBV4-2	TRBJ2-1	-	CASSDRLDYNEQFF	TGTGCCAGCAGCGACCGACTAGATTACAATGAGCAGTTCTTC
-	TRBV9	TRBJ2-7	TRBD2	CASSATSVSYEQYF	TGTGCCAGCAGCGCGACTAGCGTCAGCTACGAGCAGTACTTC
-	TRBV30	TRBJ1-2	-	CAWSRESWPFF	TGTGCCTGGAGTAGGGAGTCGTGGCCCTTCTTC
-	TRBV28	TRBJ2-3	TRBD2	CASSFEQYGLAGVSTDTQYF	TGTGCCAGCAGTTTCGAGCAGTACGGACTAGCGGGTGTTAGCACAGATACGCAGTATTTT
-	TRBV4-2	TRBJ1-4	-	CASSQDLVTGYNEKLFF	TGTGCCAGCAGCCAAGATCTGGTGACAGGTTATAATGAAAAACTGTTTTTT
-	TRBV30	TRBJ2-2	-	CAWTPGLAGELFF	TGTGCCTGGACTCCGGGGCTAGCCGGGGAGCTGTTTTTT